This TCR beta chain was obtained from a study of CD8 T cells in ankylosing spondylitis. TCRdb re-called the 5' RACE reads through MiXCR, storing one row per CDR3 protein. The data hold approximately 300,000 distinct CDR3 sequences, with 20% observed a single time. This clonotype came up a few times. Its antigen is unknown. Study results and caveats: Existing reports had already noted some motif variants in reactive arthritis synovial fluid and blood.

CDR3 length: 15 amino acids. Germline V CDR1 and CDR2: SGHTA, FQGNSA. J lost 8 bases, V lost 5 bases, and 6 bases had no gene match. The source is a male donor with ankylosing spondylitis or in good health (not recorded which). The chain links TRBV7-2 to TRBJ2-1; 13 bases are shared with TRBD2. Sequences were obtained from blood, either unsorted or a sorted T cell fraction (not recorded which). CDR3 bases: TGTGCCAGCAGCATTACTAGCGGGGGGGCACATGAGCAGTTCTTC. The encoded protein is CASSITSGGAHEQFF.